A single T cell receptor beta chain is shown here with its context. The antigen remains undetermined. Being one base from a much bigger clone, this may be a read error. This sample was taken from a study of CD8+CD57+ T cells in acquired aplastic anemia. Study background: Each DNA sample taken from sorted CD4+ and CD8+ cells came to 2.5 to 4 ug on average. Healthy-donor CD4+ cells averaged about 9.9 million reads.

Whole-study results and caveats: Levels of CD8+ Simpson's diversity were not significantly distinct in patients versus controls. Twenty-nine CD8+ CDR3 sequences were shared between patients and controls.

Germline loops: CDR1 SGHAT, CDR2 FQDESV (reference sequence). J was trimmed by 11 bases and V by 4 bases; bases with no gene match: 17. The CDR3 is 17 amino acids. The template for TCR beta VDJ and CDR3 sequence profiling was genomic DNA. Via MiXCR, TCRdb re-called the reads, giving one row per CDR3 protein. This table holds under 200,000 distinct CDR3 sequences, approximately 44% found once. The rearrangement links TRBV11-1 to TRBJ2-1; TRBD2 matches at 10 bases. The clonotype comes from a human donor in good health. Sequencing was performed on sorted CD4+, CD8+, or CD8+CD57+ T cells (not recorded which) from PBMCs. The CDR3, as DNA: TGTGCCAGCAGCTCCCGACGGAATAGCGGGGGGATTAATCAGCAGTTCTTC. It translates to CASSSRRNSGGINQQFF.